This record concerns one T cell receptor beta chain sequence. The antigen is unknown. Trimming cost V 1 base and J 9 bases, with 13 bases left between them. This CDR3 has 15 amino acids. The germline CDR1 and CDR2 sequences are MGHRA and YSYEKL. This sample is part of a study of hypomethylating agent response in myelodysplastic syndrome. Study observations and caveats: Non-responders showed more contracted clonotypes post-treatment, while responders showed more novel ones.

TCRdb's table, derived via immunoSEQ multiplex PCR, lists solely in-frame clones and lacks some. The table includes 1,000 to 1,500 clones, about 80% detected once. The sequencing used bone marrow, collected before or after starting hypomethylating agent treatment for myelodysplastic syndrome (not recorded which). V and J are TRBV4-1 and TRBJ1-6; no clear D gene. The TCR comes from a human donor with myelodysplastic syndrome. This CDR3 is CASSQGAASSSPLHF. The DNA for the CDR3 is TGCGCCAGCAGCCAAGGGGCAGCCTCTAGTTCACCCCTCCACTTT.